This TCR beta chain originates from a study of control samples from healthy donors and cancer patients. CDR3 size: 13 residues. CDR1 MGHRA and CDR2 YSYEKL come from the germline V gene. Trimming left V 2 bases short and J 8 bases short, with 10 bases between. Repertoires were generated with immunoSEQ multiplex PCR, while TCRdb's copy carries only in-frame clones and drops some. The sample has approximately 190,000 clones, around 90% seen once. This clonotype was sampled from a man between 25 and 39 years old in good health. The J gene is TRBJ1-5, the V gene TRBV4-1; D is unresolved. What was sequenced was blood. CDR3 DNA sequence: TGCGCCAGCAGCCAACCGGGAGGAGAGCCCCAGCATTTT. It encodes CASSQPGGEPQHF.